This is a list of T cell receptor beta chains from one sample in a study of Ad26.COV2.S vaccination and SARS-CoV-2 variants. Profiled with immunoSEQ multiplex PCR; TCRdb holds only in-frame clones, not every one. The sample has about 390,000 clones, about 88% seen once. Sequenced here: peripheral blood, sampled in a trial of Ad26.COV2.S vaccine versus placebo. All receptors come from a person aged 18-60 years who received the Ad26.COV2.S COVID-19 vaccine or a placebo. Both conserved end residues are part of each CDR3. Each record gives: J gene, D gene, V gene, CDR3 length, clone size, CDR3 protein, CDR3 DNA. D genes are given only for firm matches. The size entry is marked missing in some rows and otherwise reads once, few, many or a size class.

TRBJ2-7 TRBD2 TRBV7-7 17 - CASSPVGASGGLNEQYF TGTGCCAGCAGCCCAGTAGGGGCTAGCGGGGGGTTGAACGAGCAGTACTTC
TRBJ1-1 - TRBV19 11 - CASRRVTEAFF TGTGCCAGCCGCAGGGTCACTGAAGCTTTCTTT
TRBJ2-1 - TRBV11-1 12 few CASSPLSNEQFF TGTGCCAGCAGCCCGCTAAGCAATGAGCAGTTCTTC
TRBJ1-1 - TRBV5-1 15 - CASSRSPGPNTEAFF TGCGCCAGCAGTCGGTCCCCGGGACCGAACACTGAAGCTTTCTTT
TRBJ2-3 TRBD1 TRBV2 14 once CASSGQGAIRTQYF TGTGCCAGCAGTGGACAGGGGGCGATCCGTACGCAGTATTTT
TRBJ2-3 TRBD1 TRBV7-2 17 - CASSLAGRTGATDTQYF TGTGCCAGCAGCTTAGCGGGGAGGACAGGGGCCACAGATACGCAGTATTTT
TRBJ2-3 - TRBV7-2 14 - CASSLDTFTDTQYF TGTGCCAGCAGCTTAGATACGTTCACAGATACGCAGTATTTT
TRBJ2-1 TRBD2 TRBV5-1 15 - CASSIQAGGYNEQFF TGCGCCAGCAGCATACAAGCGGGGGGGTACAATGAGCAGTTCTTC
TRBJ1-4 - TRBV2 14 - CASSDLGTNEKLFF TGTGCCAGCAGCGATCTGGGGACCAATGAAAAACTGTTTTTT
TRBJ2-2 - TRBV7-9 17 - CASSLGDLRLATGELFF TGTGCCAGCAGCTTAGGGGACTTGCGTCTCGCGACCGGGGAGCTGTTTTTT
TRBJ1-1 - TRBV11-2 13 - CASSFVRTGRAFF TGTGCCAGCAGCTTCGTAAGGACGGGAAGGGCTTTCTTT
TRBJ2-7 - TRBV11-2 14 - CASSLDTTAPTQNF TGTGCCAGCAGCTTAGATACAACAGCCCCGACCCAGAACTTC
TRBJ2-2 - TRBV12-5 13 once CASARGANGELFF TGTGCTAGTGCACGGGGGGCGAACGGGGAGCTGTTTTTT
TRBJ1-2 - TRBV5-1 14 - CASSLEGTHYGYTF TGCGCCAGCAGCTTGGAAGGGACGCACTATGGCTACACCTTC
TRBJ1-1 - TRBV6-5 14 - CASSYLEGDAEAFF TGTGCCAGCAGTTACTTGGAGGGGGACGCTGAAGCTTTCTTT
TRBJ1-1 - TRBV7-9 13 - CASSFQTPIEAFF TGTGCCAGCAGCTTCCAGACACCTATTGAAGCTTTCTTT
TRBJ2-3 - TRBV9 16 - CASSGRALADTDTQYF TGTGCCAGCAGCGGGCGAGCGTTAGCGGACACAGATACGCAGTATTTT
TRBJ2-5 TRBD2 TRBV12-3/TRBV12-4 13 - CASQGLAVETQYF TGTGCCAGCCAGGGACTAGCGGTAGAGACCCAGTACTTC
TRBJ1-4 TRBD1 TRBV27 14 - CASSWTGPFGKLFF TGTGCCAGCAGTTGGACAGGGCCTTTTGGAAAACTGTTTTTT
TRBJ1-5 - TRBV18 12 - CASSSDGAPQHF TGTGCCAGCTCTTCTGACGGTGCGCCCCAGCATTTT
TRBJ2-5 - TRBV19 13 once CASSPRPGETQYF TGTGCCAGTAGTCCTCGACCGGGAGAGACCCAGTACTTC
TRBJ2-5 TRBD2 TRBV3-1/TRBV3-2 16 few CASSPFSGGASQTQYF TGTGCCAGCAGCCCCTTTAGCGGGGGGGCCTCTCAGACCCAGTACTTC
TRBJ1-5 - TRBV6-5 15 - CASRGGAESNQPQHF TGTGCCAGCAGGGGGGGGGCGGAGAGCAATCAGCCCCAGCATTTT
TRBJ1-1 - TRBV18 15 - CASSGVGNMNTEAFF TGTGCCAGCTCAGGGGTAGGGAACATGAACACTGAAGCTTTCTTT
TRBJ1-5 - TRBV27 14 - CASSTYDSNQPQHF TGTGCCAGCAGCACGTACGACAGCAATCAGCCCCAGCATTTT
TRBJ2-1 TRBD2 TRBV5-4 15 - CASSRGLAVNNEQFF TGTGCCAGCAGCCGAGGACTAGCGGTTAACAATGAGCAGTTCTTC
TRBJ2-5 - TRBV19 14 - CASSIGRGGETQYF TGTGCCAGTAGTATCGGGAGAGGTGGGGAGACCCAGTACTTC
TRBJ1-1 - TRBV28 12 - CAAVGGHTEAFF TGTGCCGCCGTCGGGGGGCACACTGAAGCTTTCTTT
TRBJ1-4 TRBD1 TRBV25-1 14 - CASGTGGISEKLFF TGTGCCAGTGGGACAGGGGGAATAAGTGAAAAACTGTTTTTT
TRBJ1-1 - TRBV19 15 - CASNPSEGRSNEAFF TGTGCCAGTAACCCGTCTGAGGGGCGGAGCAACGAAGCTTTCTTT
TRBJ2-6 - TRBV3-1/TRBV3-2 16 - CASSQGYGSGANVLTF TGTGCCAGCAGCCAGGGGTATGGCTCTGGGGCCAACGTCCTGACTTTC
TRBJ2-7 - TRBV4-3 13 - CASSPTRSYEQYF TGCGCCAGCAGCCCCACCCGTTCCTACGAGCAGTACTTC
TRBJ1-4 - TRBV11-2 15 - CASSLVAGSGEKLFF TGTGCCAGCAGCTTAGTAGCAGGCAGCGGGGAAAAACTGTTTTTT
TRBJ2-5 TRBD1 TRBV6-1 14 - CASSEAGQGETQYF TGTGCCAGCAGTGAAGCTGGACAGGGTGAGACCCAGTACTTC
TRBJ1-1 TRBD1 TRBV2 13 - CASNGQGRMSAFF TGTGCCAGCAACGGACAGGGGCGAATGTCAGCTTTCTTT
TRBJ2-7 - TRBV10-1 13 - CASSESASYEQYF TGCGCCAGCAGTGAGTCTGCGTCCTACGAGCAGTACTTC
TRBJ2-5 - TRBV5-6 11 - CASSGRGPQYF TGTGCCAGCAGCGGCCGAGGGCCCCAGTACTTC
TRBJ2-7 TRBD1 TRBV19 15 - CASSIQDRATYEQYF TGTGCCAGTAGTATCCAGGACAGGGCAACCTACGAGCAGTACTTC
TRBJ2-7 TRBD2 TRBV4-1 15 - CASSHPSAGVYEQYF TGCGCCAGCAGCCATCCTTCAGCGGGGGTCTACGAGCAGTACTTC
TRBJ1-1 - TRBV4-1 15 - CASSQEAQPNTEAFF TGCGCCAGCAGCCAAGAGGCACAGCCGAACACTGAAGCTTTCTTT
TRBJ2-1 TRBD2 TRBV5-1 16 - CASSQAGGSSYNEQFF TGCGCCAGCAGCCAAGCGGGGGGGAGCTCCTACAATGAGCAGTTCTTC
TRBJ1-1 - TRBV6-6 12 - CASGGETGTAFF TGTGCCAGTGGGGGGGAAACAGGGACAGCTTTCTTT
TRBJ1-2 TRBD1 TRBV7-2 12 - CASSPGGSGYTF TGTGCCAGCAGCCCAGGGGGAAGTGGCTACACCTTC
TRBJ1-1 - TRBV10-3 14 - CAISDSLGNTEAFF TGTGCCATCAGTGACAGCCTTGGGAACACTGAAGCTTTCTTT
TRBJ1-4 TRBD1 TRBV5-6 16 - CASSFRWDREREKLFF TGTGCCAGCAGCTTCCGCTGGGACAGGGAGCGGGAAAAACTGTTTTTT
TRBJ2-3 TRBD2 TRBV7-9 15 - CASSPDGGAVDTQYF TGTGCCAGCAGTCCCGACGGGGGGGCCGTAGATACGCAGTATTTT
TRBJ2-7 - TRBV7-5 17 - CVRSISVIGQAGYEQYF TGTGTCAGAAGCATTTCGGTAATAGGACAGGCGGGCTACGAGCAGTACTTC
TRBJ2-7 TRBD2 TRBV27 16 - CASSLSPSGLGDEQYF TGTGCCAGCAGTTTATCCCCTAGCGGCCTCGGGGACGAGCAGTACTTC
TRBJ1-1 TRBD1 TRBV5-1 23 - CASSLDPHSGTGGSVRIDTEAFF TGCGCCAGCAGCTTGGACCCCCACTCCGGGACAGGGGGCTCGGTTCGTATCGACACTGAAGCTTTCTTT
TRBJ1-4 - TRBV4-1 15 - CASSRQEADREKLFF TGCGCCAGCAGCCGACAGGAAGCGGATAGGGAAAAACTGTTTTTT
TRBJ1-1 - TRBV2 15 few CASKPDFGGGTEAFF TGTGCCAGCAAACCGGACTTTGGTGGGGGCACTGAAGCTTTCTTT